This T cell receptor delta chain was identified in a study of gamma-delta T cells after stem cell transplantation. Germline CDR1 is GEAIGNYY and CDR2 is EKD. There are 15 residues in the CDR3. The ends were cut back, 6 bases at V and 4 bases at J, with 20 bases in the middle. Only a few counts were recorded for this clone. The translation of this DNA and the TCRdb protein of a much larger clone differ at residue 8, probably owing to a read error; the protein shown here is translated from the DNA. TCRdb re-processed the RT-PCR reads using CATT. The sample lists around 2,700 delta-chain clones, 2.5% to 3% seen once, with about 30% in the top ten.

This chain connects TRDV2 to TRDJ1, with D perhaps matching TRDD3 (6 bases). The sample was gamma-delta T cells. The clonotype originates from a human donor. It is not recorded whose cells these are; they may come from a transplant donor. This chain's CDR3 is CACFSLGNFGDKLIF. The CDR3 DNA reads TGTGCCTGTTTTTCTCTGGGGAATTTCGGCGATAAACTCATCTTT.